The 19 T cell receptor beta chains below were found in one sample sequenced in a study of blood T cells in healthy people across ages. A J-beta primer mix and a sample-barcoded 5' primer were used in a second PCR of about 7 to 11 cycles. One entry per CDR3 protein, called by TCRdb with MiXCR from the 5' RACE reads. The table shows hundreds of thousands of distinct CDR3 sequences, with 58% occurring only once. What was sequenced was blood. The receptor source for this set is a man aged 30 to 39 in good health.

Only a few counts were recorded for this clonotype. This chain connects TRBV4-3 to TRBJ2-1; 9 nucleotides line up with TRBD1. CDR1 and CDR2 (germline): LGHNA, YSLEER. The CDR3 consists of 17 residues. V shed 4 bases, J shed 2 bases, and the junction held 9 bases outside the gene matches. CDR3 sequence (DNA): TGCGCCAGCAGCCTCCAGACAGGGGGGAAAGCCTACAATGAGCAGTTCTTC. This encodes CASSLQTGGKAYNEQFF.

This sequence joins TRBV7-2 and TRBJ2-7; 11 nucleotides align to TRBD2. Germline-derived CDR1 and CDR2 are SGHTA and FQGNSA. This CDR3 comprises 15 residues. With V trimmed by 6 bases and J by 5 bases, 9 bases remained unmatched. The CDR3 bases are TGTGCCAGCAGTCTTACTAGCGGGAGTAACCACGAGCAGTACTTC. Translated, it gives CASSLTSGSNHEQYF.

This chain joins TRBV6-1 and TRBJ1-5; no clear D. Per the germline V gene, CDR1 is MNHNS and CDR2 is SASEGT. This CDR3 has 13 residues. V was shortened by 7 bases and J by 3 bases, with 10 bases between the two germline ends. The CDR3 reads CASKGNHNQPQHF. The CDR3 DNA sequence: TGTGCCAGCAAGGGTAACCACAATCAGCCCCAGCATTTT.

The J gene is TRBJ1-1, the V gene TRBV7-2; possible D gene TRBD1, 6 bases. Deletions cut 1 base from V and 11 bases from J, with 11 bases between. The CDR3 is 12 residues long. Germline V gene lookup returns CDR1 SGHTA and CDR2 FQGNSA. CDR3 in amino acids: CASSLVGGFAFF. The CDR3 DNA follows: TGTGCCAGCAGCTTAGTAGGGGGTTTTGCTTTCTTT.

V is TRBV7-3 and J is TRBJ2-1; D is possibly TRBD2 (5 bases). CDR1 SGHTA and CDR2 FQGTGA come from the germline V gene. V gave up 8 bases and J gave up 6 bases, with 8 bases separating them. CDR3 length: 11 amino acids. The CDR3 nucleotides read TGTGCCAGCGCAAGCGGCAATGAGCAGTTCTTC. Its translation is CASASGNEQFF.

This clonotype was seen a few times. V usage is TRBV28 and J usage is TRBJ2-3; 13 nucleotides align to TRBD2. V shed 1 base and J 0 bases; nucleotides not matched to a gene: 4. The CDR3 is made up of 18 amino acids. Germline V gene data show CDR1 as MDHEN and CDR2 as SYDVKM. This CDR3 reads CASSLYGTSGASTDTQYF. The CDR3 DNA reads TGTGCCAGCAGTTTATACGGGACTAGCGGGGCTAGCACAGATACGCAGTATTTT.

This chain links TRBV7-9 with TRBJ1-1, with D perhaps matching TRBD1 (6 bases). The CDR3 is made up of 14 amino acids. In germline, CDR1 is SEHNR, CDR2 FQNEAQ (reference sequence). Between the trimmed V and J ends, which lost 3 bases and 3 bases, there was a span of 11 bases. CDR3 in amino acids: CASSFGGADTEAFF. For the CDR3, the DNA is TGTGCCAGCAGCTTTGGGGGGGCGGACACTGAAGCTTTCTTT.

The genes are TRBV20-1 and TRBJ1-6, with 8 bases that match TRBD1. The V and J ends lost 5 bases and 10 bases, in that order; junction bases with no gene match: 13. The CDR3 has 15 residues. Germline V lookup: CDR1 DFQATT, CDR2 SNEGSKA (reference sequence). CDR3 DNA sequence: TGCAGTGCTGCGATGCGGACAGGGACGGAATCACCCCTCCACTTT. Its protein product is CSAAMRTGTESPLHF.

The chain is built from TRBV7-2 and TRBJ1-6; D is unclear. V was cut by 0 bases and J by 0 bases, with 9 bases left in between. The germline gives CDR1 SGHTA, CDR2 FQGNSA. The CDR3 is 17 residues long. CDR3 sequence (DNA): TGTGCCAGCAGCTTAGCCCAACTTAGCTCCTATAATTCACCCCTCCACTTT. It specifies CASSLAQLSSYNSPLHF.

CDR3 sequence (DNA): TGTGCCAGCAGCTTAGAGTGGGGACATGGCCCGACCGGGGCCTACGAGCAGTACTTC. Protein sequence: CASSLEWGHGPTGAYEQYF. The rearrangement joins TRBV7-8 to TRBJ2-7; D perhaps matches TRBD1 (6 bases). This CDR3 comprises 19 residues. From germline, CDR1 is SGHVS and CDR2 FQNEAQ. Trimming removed 1 base from V and 2 bases from J, with 24 bases in between.

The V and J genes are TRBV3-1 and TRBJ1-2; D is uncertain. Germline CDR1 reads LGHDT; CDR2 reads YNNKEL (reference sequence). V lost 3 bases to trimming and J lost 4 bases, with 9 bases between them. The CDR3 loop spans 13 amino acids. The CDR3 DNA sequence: TGTGCCAGCAGCCAGTCAATGGTCTATGGCTACACCTTC. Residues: CASSQSMVYGYTF.

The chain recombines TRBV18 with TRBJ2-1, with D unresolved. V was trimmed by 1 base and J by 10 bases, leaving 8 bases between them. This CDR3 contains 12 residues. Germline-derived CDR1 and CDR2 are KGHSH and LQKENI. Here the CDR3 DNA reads TGTGCCAGCTCACCACGGGTATGGGAGCAGTTCTTC. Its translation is CASSPRVWEQFF. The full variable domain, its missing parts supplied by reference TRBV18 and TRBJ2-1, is NAGVMQNPRHLVRRRGQEARLRCSPMKGHSHVYWYRQLPEEGLKFMVYLQKENIIDESGMPKERFSAEFPKEGPSILRIQQVVRGDSAAYFCASSPRVWEQFFGPGTRLTVL.

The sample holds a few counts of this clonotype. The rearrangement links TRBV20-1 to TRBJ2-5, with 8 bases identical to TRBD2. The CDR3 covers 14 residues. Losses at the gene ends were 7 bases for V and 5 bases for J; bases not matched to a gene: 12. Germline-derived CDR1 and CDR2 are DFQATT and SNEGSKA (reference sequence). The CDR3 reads CSVFRGGLEETQYF. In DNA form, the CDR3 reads TGCAGTGTTTTCCGGGGGGGCCTCGAGGAGACCCAGTACTTC.

CDR3 loop: CASSSRSQANYGYTF. The CDR3 nucleotides are TGTGCCAGCAGTTCTCGGTCCCAGGCTAACTATGGCTACACCTTC. This chain joins TRBV12-3 or TRBV12-4 and TRBJ1-2; the D is unclear. This CDR3 contains 15 residues. V lost 4 bases, J lost 0 bases, and 12 bases lay in between.

CDR3 DNA sequence: TGTGCCAGCAGCTTAGCGCACGGGACTAGCTCCTACAATGAGCAGTTCTTC. Residues: CASSLAHGTSSYNEQFF. The J gene is TRBJ2-1, the V gene TRBV7-9, with 8 bases identical to TRBD2. CDR1 is SEHNR, CDR2 FQNEAQ, per germline (reference sequence). The CDR3 has 17 residues. The trim removed 0 bases at V and 0 bases at J, leaving 4 bases unmatched.

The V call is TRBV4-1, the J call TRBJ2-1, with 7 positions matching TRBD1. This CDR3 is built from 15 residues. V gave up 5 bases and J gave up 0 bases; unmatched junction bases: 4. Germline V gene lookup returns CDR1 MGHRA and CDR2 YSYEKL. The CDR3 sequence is CASSFRTGSYNEQFF. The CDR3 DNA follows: TGCGCCAGCAGCTTCCGGACAGGCTCCTACAATGAGCAGTTCTTC.

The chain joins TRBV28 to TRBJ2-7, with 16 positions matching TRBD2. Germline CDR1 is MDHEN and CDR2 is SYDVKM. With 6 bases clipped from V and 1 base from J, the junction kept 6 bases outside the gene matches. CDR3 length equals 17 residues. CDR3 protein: CASSLGTSGRASYEQYF. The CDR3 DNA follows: TGTGCCAGCAGCCTGGGGACTAGCGGGAGGGCGTCCTACGAGCAGTACTTC.

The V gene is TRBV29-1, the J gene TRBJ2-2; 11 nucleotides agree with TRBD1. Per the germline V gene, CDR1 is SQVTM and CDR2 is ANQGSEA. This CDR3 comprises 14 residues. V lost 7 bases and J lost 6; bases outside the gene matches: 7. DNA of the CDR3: TGCAGCGCTAGGACAGGGGGCGCCTCCGGGGAGCTGTTTTTT. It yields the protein CSARTGGASGELFF.

CDR3 nucleotides: TGTGCCAGCAGTTACATGGTTTCGACCCCCGGGGAGCTGTTTTTT. Its translation: CASSYMVSTPGELFF. This chain links TRBV12-3 or TRBV12-4 with TRBJ2-2, with no clear D. This CDR3 contains 15 residues. V was clipped by 4 bases and J by 6 bases, with 15 bases between them.